These T cell receptor beta chains were read from a single sample in a study of T-cell reconstitution after alpha-beta-depleted transplantation in children. One entry per CDR3 protein results from TCRdb running MiXCR on the PCR reads. The sample includes hundreds of thousands of distinct CDR3 sequences, approximately 7.3% seen only once; the top ten take about 8.2%. The specimen comprised peripheral blood, sampled 360 days after TCRalphabeta/CD19-depleted stem cell transplant. These receptors all come from a female patient aged 2-9 years who had a stem cell transplant for Fanconi anemia, so the T cells may come from the graft donor. Both conserved end residues are part of each CDR3. A D gene is named only where the DNA matches it firmly.

length,V,D,J,CDR3
17,TRBV20-1,TRBD2,TRBJ2-1,CSARESQTGLGGNEQFF
15,TRBV28,-,TRBJ2-2,CASSAYLGTPGELFF
15,TRBV18,TRBD1,TRBJ2-7,CASSPGTGPEGEQYF
17,TRBV27,TRBD2,TRBJ2-2,CASSLLSGRAAAGELFF
16,TRBV12-3/TRBV12-4,-,TRBJ1-2,CASSEQSPVRLYGYTF
14,TRBV28,-,TRBJ1-5,CASSLLWGNQPQHF
17,TRBV3-1,TRBD2,TRBJ2-1,CASSTLLTSGNFNEQFF
13,TRBV18,-,TRBJ2-5,CASSRDRQETQYF
14,TRBV20-1,TRBD1,TRBJ1-5,CSVSLGQGSQPQHF
12,TRBV6-5,-,TRBJ1-2,CASRQTVGGYTF
15,TRBV4-3,-,TRBJ2-3,CASSQEAGGTDTQYF
17,TRBV5-1,-,TRBJ2-1,CASSLVWGASSYNEQFF
14,TRBV7-3,TRBD2,TRBJ2-2,CASSRGGSAGELFF
16,TRBV5-1,TRBD2,TRBJ2-1,CASSLYGGRALNEQFF
16,TRBV5-1,-,TRBJ1-3,CASSLAGALSGNTIYF
18,TRBV20-1,-,TRBJ1-1,CSARERYQGRTLNTEAFF
13,TRBV7-9,-,TRBJ1-6,CASSLGGGSPLHF
13,TRBV29-1,-,TRBJ1-5,CSVSFSGAEPQHF
15,TRBV18,-,TRBJ2-3,CASSPLTGFTDTQYF
15,TRBV2,-,TRBJ1-4,CASSEVTATNEKLFF
12,TRBV12-3/TRBV12-4,-,TRBJ2-2,CASSYSVGELFF
17,TRBV27,TRBD2,TRBJ2-7,CASSLRLAGAGLNEQYF
14,TRBV7-2,TRBD1,TRBJ1-1,CASSQTGGGVEAFF
11,TRBV12-3/TRBV12-4,-,TRBJ2-7,CASSFLYEQYF
13,TRBV29-1,-,TRBJ2-3,CSVIGRGRDTQYF
16,TRBV5-1,TRBD1,TRBJ2-7,CASSMTGTGPSYEQYF
13,TRBV6-6,-,TRBJ2-3,CASQMTGGDTQYF
14,TRBV3-1,-,TRBJ1-1,CASSLGTPNTEAFF
14,TRBV7-9,TRBD1,TRBJ1-2,CASSNSGQLYGYTF